The clone carrying this T cell receptor beta chain was counted a single time. The antigen is undetermined. Measured with immunoSEQ multiplex PCR; TCRdb has only the in-frame clones, and not every one. The sample includes about 120,000 clones, about 93% of them seen just once. Deletions cut 4 bases from V and 2 bases from J, with 6 bases between. CDR1 is MRHNA, CDR2 SNTAGT, per germline. The CDR3 contains 13 residues. This sample was taken from a study of human thymus T cells. General study results and limits: Thymic as well as blood repertoires seemed to favor certain V and J genes unevenly.

Resections from corrective heart surgery supplied the thymus tissue. Donation was from healthy Finnish infants who were having corrective surgery that addressed congenital heart defects. The sequenced material came from thymus tissue. The sequence was obtained from a boy in the first two years of life with a congenital heart defect but otherwise immunologically healthy. This sequence joins TRBV6-4 and TRBJ2-1, with D unresolved. This chain's CDR3 is CASSVRPYNEQFF. For the CDR3, the DNA is TGTGCCAGCAGTGTAAGGCCCTACAATGAGCAGTTCTTC.